This T cell receptor (beta chain) emerged from a study of cytomegalovirus exposure and HLA in healthy donors. Primers: 60 Vbeta forward and 13 Jbeta reverse. The table came from immunoSEQ multiplex PCR; TCRdb's copy has only in-frame clones and leaves some out. The sample gives under 200,000 clones, roughly 75% of which show up once; around 6% is in the top ten. In regard to this clone: Its specificity is not known.

Notes on the study in general: A later examination showed that TCR association rates differed by HLA locus, with DRB1 most and HLA-C fewest. Immune exposure information comprised only CMV serostatus. Judged likely to be a sequencing artifact was a cluster of highly shared sequence variants.

The V and J ends lost 0 bases and 0 bases respectively, with 8 bases between them. Germline values: CDR1 LGHNA, CDR2 YSLEER. The CDR3 is made up of 15 amino acids. The study sampled nominally healthy donors, though unrecorded immune exposures were likely. Sequenced sample: PBMCs. V is TRBV4-3 and J is TRBJ2-5; no reliable D call. The TCR was taken from a man aged 40-50 years in good health and CMV-seronegative. The DNA for the CDR3 is TGCGCCAGCAGCCAAGATTTTAGCCACCAAGAGACCCAGTACTTC. This gives the protein CASSQDFSHQETQYF.